Listed below are T cell receptor beta chains from one sample, sequenced in a study of read filtering for tumor transcriptome and immune sequencing. MiXCR, applied by TCRdb to the reads, yields one record per CDR3 protein. The profile shows about 90,000 distinct CDR3 sequences, more than 9% of them singletons. Source material: a population of CD138-negative cells sorted from bone marrow. These receptors were taken from a donor older than 35 with multiple myeloma. Each CDR3 is given with its conserved first and last residue. The D gene is left open where the match is weak. The listing skips clone size in some rows; elsewhere it reads once, few, many or a size class.

clone_size d_call j_call v_call cdr3_nt cdr3_aa
many NA TRBJ1-1 TRBV5-1 TGCGCCAGCAGCTTGGGGAGGGGAAGGACCACTGAAGCTTTCTTT CASSLGRGRTTEAFF
NA NA TRBJ2-1 TRBV15 TGTGCCACCAACTTAGACGGACACAATGAGCAGTTCTTC CATNLDGHNEQFF
many NA TRBJ2-7 TRBV6-5 TGTGCCAGCAGTTACTCGATACTAGGGGTCCCCTCCTACGAGCAGTACTTC CASSYSILGVPSYEQYF
many TRBD1 TRBJ2-1 TRBV29-1 TGCAGCGTTGACCTAGTGACAGGGGGCGAGGGCAATGAGCAGTTCTTC CSVDLVTGGEGNEQFF
many NA TRBJ2-7 TRBV20-1 TGCAGTGCTCCGACAGACTTCTCCTACGAGCAGTACTTC CSAPTDFSYEQYF
few NA TRBJ2-3 TRBV29-1 TGCAGCGTTATCGCCAGTTCTAGCACAGATACGCAGTATTTT CSVIASSSTDTQYF
many NA TRBJ2-5 TRBV7-9 TGTGCCAGCAGCTTAGAAGCGTGGCAAGAGACCCAGTACTTC CASSLEAWQETQYF
many TRBD2 TRBJ2-1 TRBV20-1 TGCAGTGCTAGGAATCGGGAGGGCCACCACAATGAGCAGTTCTTC CSARNREGHHNEQFF
NA TRBD1 TRBJ2-1 TRBV15 TGTGCCACCAGCAGAGATCTGACAGGGGTTTACAATGAGCAGTTCTTC CATSRDLTGVYNEQFF
NA TRBD2 TRBJ2-1 TRBV11-2 TGTGCCAGCAGCTTCGCTAGCGGGGGGGCCAATGAGCAGTTCTTC CASSFASGGANEQFF
NA NA TRBJ2-1 TRBV7-3 TGTGCCAGCAGCCTGGGTGGGCGGAACAATGAGCAGTTCTTC CASSLGGRNNEQFF
many NA TRBJ1-4 TRBV5-1 TGCGCCAGCAGCTTGGGGGTCCAGACATCTAATGAAAAACTGTTTTTT CASSLGVQTSNEKLFF
many NA TRBJ2-3 TRBV28 TGTGCCAGCAGTCCCCCAGGGACAGATACGCAGTATTTT CASSPPGTDTQYF
few NA TRBJ2-5 TRBV28 TGTGCCAGCAGCAACACACAGGGCCCTAGGCCCCAGTACTTC CASSNTQGPRPQYF
many TRBD2 TRBJ2-2 TRBV6-2/TRBV6-3 TGTGCCAGCAGCACGACAGGGACTAGCGCCCCCGGGGAGCTGTTTTTT CASSTTGTSAPGELFF
NA TRBD1 TRBJ2-5 TRBV24-1 TGTGCCACCAGTGATTTGGGGGCCGGGACAGGGTCGGAGACCCAGTACTTC CATSDLGAGTGSETQYF
many NA TRBJ1-1 TRBV18 TGTGCCAGCTCACCAACTGGACAGCCCCCGGTGGGAGCTTTCTTT CASSPTGQPPVGAFF
many TRBD1 TRBJ2-7 TRBV5-1 TGCGCCAGCACCTCATTGGACAGGGCATACGAGCAGTACTTC CASTSLDRAYEQYF
NA TRBD2 TRBJ2-7 TRBV2 TGTGCCAGCAGTGAAGGACTAGCGGGAACGTACGAGCAGTACTTC CASSEGLAGTYEQYF
many NA TRBJ2-1 TRBV5-1 TGCGCCAGCAGTCCAACTGGGGGGAGTTTGGAGCAGTTCTTC CASSPTGGSLEQFF
many NA TRBJ2-1 TRBV6-2/TRBV6-3 TGTGCCAGCAGTTACGGGGCGGGAAAGTCCTACAATGAGCAGTTCTTC CASSYGAGKSYNEQFF
many NA TRBJ2-3 TRBV7-6 TGTGCCAGCAGCTCCCAGATGGGGGATACGCAGTATTTT CASSSQMGDTQYF
many NA TRBJ2-3 TRBV6-5 TGTGCCAGCAGTTACAAGGACGGCACAGATACGCAGTATTTT CASSYKDGTDTQYF
many NA TRBJ1-5 TRBV29-1 TGCAGCGTTGTAACAGGGTCCGGTCAGCCCCAGCATTTT CSVVTGSGQPQHF
few TRBD2 TRBJ2-1 TRBV6-1 TGTGCCAGCAGTGAACGACTAGCGGGGGGACTCTCCTACAATGAGCAGTTCTTC CASSERLAGGLSYNEQFF
once NA TRBJ1-1 TRBV29-1 TGCAGCGTACGTTCATTGAACACTGAAGCTTTCTTT CSVRSLNTEAFF
few NA TRBJ2-3 TRBV12-3/TRBV12-4 TGTGCCAGCAGTTTAAGACTCAGGGTTACGCAGTATTTT CASSLRLRVTQYF
many TRBD2 TRBJ2-1 TRBV11-2 TGTGCCAGCAGCTTAATAGCGGGAGGTTACAATGAGCAGTTCTTC CASSLIAGGYNEQFF
many NA TRBJ2-1 TRBV7-2 TGTGCCAGCAGCTTAGACAGGCGGAGCTCCTACAATGAGCAGTTCTTC CASSLDRRSSYNEQFF
many NA TRBJ1-1 TRBV3-1 TGTGCCAGCAGCCAACAAGATAAGTCGCGGCAAGCTTTCTTT CASSQQDKSRQAFF
many NA TRBJ2-7 TRBV28 TGTGCCAGCCGAGACGGCGCCTACGAGCAGTACTTC CASRDGAYEQYF
many TRBD2 TRBJ2-3 TRBV5-6 TGTGCCAGCAGCTTGCGGACTAGCGGGAGGCAGGGCCTCAGAGATACGCAGTATTTT CASSLRTSGRQGLRDTQYF
many TRBD2 TRBJ2-4 TRBV7-9 TGTGCCAGCAGTAGCGGGACCAAAAACATTCAGTACTTC CASSSGTKNIQYF
many NA TRBJ2-3 TRBV25-1 TGTGCCAGCAGTGAGGGCCCCACAGATACGCAGTATTTT CASSEGPTDTQYF
many TRBD2 TRBJ2-1 TRBV7-9 TGTGCCAGCAGCACCGGGACTAGCGGGAACAATGAGCAGTTCTTC CASSTGTSGNNEQFF
many TRBD1 TRBJ2-1 TRBV28 TGTGCCAGCAGTGTACCGGGACAGGGCTCAGGTGAGCAGTTCTTC CASSVPGQGSGEQFF
many TRBD1 TRBJ2-2 TRBV20-1 TGCAGTGCTAGACAACCTTCCGGGACAGGGGCCGGGGAGCTGTTTTTT CSARQPSGTGAGELFF
many NA TRBJ1-5 TRBV10-3 TGTGCCATCAGTGAGCGGGGGCACGGCAATCAGCCCCAGCATTTT CAISERGHGNQPQHF
many NA TRBJ1-1 TRBV12-3/TRBV12-4 TGTGCCAGCACCTCTATTAACAGCTGGAACACTGAAGCTTTCTTT CASTSINSWNTEAFF
many NA TRBJ1-1 TRBV11-2 TGTGCCAGCAGCGCCGACGCGAAAACTGAAGCTTTCTTT CASSADAKTEAFF
NA TRBD1 TRBJ2-1 TRBV7-2 TGTGCCAGCAGCCCAACGGACAGGAGCTACAATGAGCAGTTCTTC CASSPTDRSYNEQFF
many NA TRBJ2-1 TRBV5-4 TGTGCCAGCAGCTCCCCCCTTGGGAATGAGCAGTTCTTC CASSSPLGNEQFF
many NA TRBJ2-2 TRBV7-9 TGTGCCAGCAGCTTAAGGGGGGCTGACACCGGGGAGCTGTTTTTT CASSLRGADTGELFF
NA TRBD2 TRBJ2-5 TRBV20-1 TGCAGTGTTGCGGGAGTCGATCAAGAGGCCCAGTACTTC CSVAGVDQEAQYF
many NA TRBJ1-6 TRBV27 TGTGCCAGCAGTCCCCTACTCGACAGTCGAAATTCACCCCTCCACTTT CASSPLLDSRNSPLHF
many NA TRBJ2-1 TRBV2 TGTGCCAGCAGTGAAGTGAATGAGCAGTTCTTC CASSEVNEQFF
many TRBD2 TRBJ2-7 TRBV5-6 TGTGCCAGCAGCTCTCCGGGACTAGCGGGAAAGTCCTACGAGCAGTACTTC CASSSPGLAGKSYEQYF
many NA TRBJ2-4 TRBV28 TGTGCCAGCAGTTTGGGGGGCCCCCGGGGAAACATTCAGTACTTC CASSLGGPRGNIQYF
many TRBD2 TRBJ2-5 TRBV12-3/TRBV12-4 TGTGCCAGCAGCCCGGAGGTAGCGGGGGAAGAGACCCAGTACTTC CASSPEVAGEETQYF
few TRBD2 TRBJ2-1 TRBV29-1 TGCAGCGTGGGAGGGACTAGCGGAGCCTCCTACAATGAGCAGTTCTTC CSVGGTSGASYNEQFF
many NA TRBJ2-5 TRBV21-1 TGTGCCAGCACTACAGGGGGCGGAGAGACCCAGTACTTC CASTTGGGETQYF
many NA TRBJ2-1 TRBV4-1 TGCGCCAGCAGTAGAAGCGGAACTTACAATGAGCAGTTCTTC CASSRSGTYNEQFF
NA NA TRBJ1-3 TRBV28 TGTGCCAGCAGTTCTATCCTCCGCGGGGGTTTAAGGAACACCATATATTTT CASSSILRGGLRNTIYF
many NA TRBJ1-4 TRBV2 TGTGCCAGCAGTGTACAGGGTTCTAATGAAAAACTGTTTTTT CASSVQGSNEKLFF
many NA TRBJ2-1 TRBV27 TGTGCCAGCAGAGTAGCGGACCTTCCCTACAATGAGCAGTTCTTC CASRVADLPYNEQFF
many NA TRBJ1-2 TRBV20-1 TGCAGTGCTTTTTTCAGCGCTAACTATGGCTACACCTTC CSAFFSANYGYTF
many NA TRBJ2-7 TRBV3-1 TGTGCCAGCAGCCAAGATTCAGGGGGGGCCTTACCGGAGCAGTACTTC CASSQDSGGALPEQYF
many NA TRBJ1-1 TRBV6-2/TRBV6-3 TGTGCCAGCAGTTCGGGGACCCAAGCTTTCTTT CASSSGTQAFF